Below, one T cell receptor beta chain is given with its context. Its target is not known. The identical CDR3 is also encoded by other nucleotide sequences in the sample. Sequencing was performed with immunoSEQ multiplex PCR; in TCRdb, only in-frame clones are kept and a portion is missing. Here the sample spans some 2.3 million clones, 85% to 95% being singletons. This record comes from a study of shared clonotypes between healthy human individuals. Study results and limitations: It was the few donors that limited the genetic and exposure-history diversity represented. Incompleteness in sorted-subset sequencing, despite large depth, was shown by rarefaction. Shared clonotypes across all four donors exceeded non-shared ones in generation probability.

The study enrolled healthy HIV-negative adults without recent acute infections or vaccinations as donors. There are 13 residues in the CDR3. Germline loops: CDR1 MDHEN, CDR2 SYDVKM. Between the trimmed V and J ends, which lost 4 bases and 8 bases, there was a span of 14 bases. The sequence derives from a man aged 18-30 years in good health. Some clones in this sample may be carry-over from other donors' samples. The chain has TRBV28 and TRBJ1-2, with a tentative D call TRBD1 (5 bases). The sequencing input was naive CD4+ T cells from PBMCs. Stated subset: CD45RA+ positively selected. The CDR3 DNA reads TGTGCCAGCAGTTCCCCCGGGACGTACGGCTACACCTTC. Translated, it gives CASSSPGTYGYTF.